The 25 T cell receptor beta chains in this list originate from one sample, sequenced in a study of blood T cell repertoires in COVID-19. Only in-frame clones appear in the TCRdb table, and some are missing; sequencing was by immunoSEQ multiplex PCR. Of approximately 68,000 clones in the sample, around nine tenths were seen once. Sequences were obtained from peripheral blood. These receptors came from a man in his 70s with active or convalescent COVID-19.

This chain links TRBV7-9 with TRBJ1-4; 10 nucleotides agree with TRBD1. This CDR3 is 13 amino acids long. V lost 8 bases, J lost 8 bases, and 5 bases stayed unmatched. The germline CDR1 and CDR2 sequences are SEHNR and FQNEAQ (reference sequence). The CDR3 bases are TGTGCCAGCCGGGACAGGGGAGGGGAAAAACTGTTTTTT. This gives the protein CASRDRGGEKLFF.

The V call is TRBV11-3, the J call TRBJ2-5; 8 nucleotides line up with TRBD2. Germline CDR1 and CDR2: SGHNT and YENEEA. J gave up 4 bases and V 5 bases, and 9 bases lay outside the gene matches. This CDR3 is built from 15 residues. This CDR3 is CASSQAGVDGETQYF. Written as DNA, the CDR3 is TGTGCCAGCAGCCAAGCGGGAGTGGACGGAGAGACCCAGTACTTC.

The gene calls are TRBV19 and TRBJ2-3, with 10 bases that match TRBD2. The CDR3 extends over 15 amino acids. J gave up 6 bases and V 2 bases, and 5 bases lay outside the gene matches. Germline V lookup: CDR1 LNHDA, CDR2 SQIVND (reference sequence). CDR3 coding DNA: TGTGCCAGTAGTATAAGGCTAGCGGGAGAGGATACGCAGTATTTT. This codes for CASSIRLAGEDTQYF.

This rearrangement joins TRBV15 to TRBJ2-1; D remains unclear. The V gene's germline CDR1 is LNHNV and CDR2 YYDKDF (reference sequence). CDR3 size: 14 residues. Between the trimmed V and J ends, which lost 0 bases and 7 bases, there was a span of 10 bases. The CDR3 reads CATSRDLGPNEQFF. Here the CDR3 DNA reads TGTGCCACCAGCAGAGATCTGGGCCCTAATGAGCAGTTCTTC.

The V gene is TRBV29-1, the J gene TRBJ2-7, with D perhaps TRBD2 (7 bases). The CDR3 runs to 12 residues. CDR1 SQVTM and CDR2 ANQGSEA come from the germline V gene. The V end was cut by 8 bases, the J end by 8 bases, with 19 bases between. Here the CDR3 reads CSTRGGVGQQYF. For the CDR3, the DNA is TGCAGCACCCGAGGGGGGGTTGGACAGCAGTACTTC.

The gene calls are TRBV7-2 and TRBJ2-5, with a weak D call TRBD2 (6 bases). CDR1 is SGHTA and CDR2 is FQGNSA in the germline V gene. This CDR3 is 18 amino acids long. V lost 5 bases, J lost 3 bases, and 25 bases lay in between. The CDR3 coding sequence is TGTGCCAGCAGCCCCCGCCCCTCTTCTAGCGTGGGAAAAGAGACCCAGTACTTC. Protein product: CASSPRPSSSVGKETQYF. The variable domain in full, with the rest retrieved from reference TRBV7-2 and TRBJ2-5, is GAGVSQSPSNKVTEKGKDVELRCDPISGHTALYWYRQSLGQGLEFLIYFQGNSAPDKSGLPSDRFSAERTGGSVSTLTIQRTQQEDSAVYLCASSPRPSSSVGKETQYFGPGTRLLVL.

The chain recombines TRBV13 with TRBJ2-7; D unresolved. The germline CDR1 and CDR2 sequences are PRHDT and FYEKMQ (reference sequence). This CDR3 contains 12 residues. The V gene lost 7 bases and the J gene lost 3 bases, with 10 bases spanning the gap. In nucleotides, the CDR3 is TGTGCCAGCAAGGAGTACCTCTACGAGCAGTACTTC. This codes for CASKEYLYEQYF.

CDR3 region: CASRGPEGTGELFF. The CDR3 DNA sequence: TGTGCCAGTAGGGGACCGGAGGGGACCGGGGAGCTGTTTTTT. This chain joins TRBV19 and TRBJ2-2, with TRBD2 as a possible D gene (6 bases). Germline assignment: CDR1 LNHDA and CDR2 SQIVND (reference sequence). With 6 bases removed from V and 5 bases from J, the gap between germline ends came to 13 bases. The CDR3 length is 14 residues.

This chain joins TRBV3-1 (or the pseudogene TRBV3-2) and TRBJ1-6; 10 bases fit TRBD1. J lost 8 bases, V lost 3 bases, and 13 bases had no gene match. The CDR3 has 18 amino acids. CDR1 LGHDT and CDR2 YNNKEL come from the germline V gene (reference sequence). CDR3 residues: CASSHARGQGLGDSPLHF. The CDR3 nucleotides are TGTGCCAGCAGCCATGCGAGGGGACAGGGGTTAGGGGATTCACCCCTCCACTTT.

The chain employs TRBV7-8 and TRBJ1-3; TRBD1 agrees at 7 bases. The V gene's germline CDR1 is SGHVS and CDR2 FQNEAQ. The V gene end was trimmed by 5 bases and the J gene end by 3 bases; junction bases not matched to a gene: 4. This CDR3 spans 14 amino acids. CDR3 coding DNA: TGTGCCAGCAGCCCGCAGGGGGATGGAAACACCATATATTTT. Amino acids: CASSPQGDGNTIYF.

This chain links TRBV6-1 with TRBJ1-2; D ambiguous. The CDR3 loop spans 16 amino acids. Germline CDR1 reads MNHNS; CDR2 reads SASEGT. Between the trimmed V and J ends, which lost 1 base and 4 bases, there was a span of 16 bases. The CDR3, as DNA: TGTGCCAGCAGTGAAGGGCGGGCTACCTTTGGCTATGGCTACACCTTC. Translated, it gives CASSEGRATFGYGYTF.

This chain connects TRBV3-1 (or the pseudogene TRBV3-2) to TRBJ2-1, with D hard to call. Between the trimmed V and J ends, which lost 4 bases and 6 bases, there was a span of 13 bases. The CDR3 runs 14 residues. The germline gives CDR1 LGHDT, CDR2 YNNKEL (reference sequence). This chain's CDR3 is CASSPHPSLNEQFF. CDR3 nucleotides: TGTGCCAGCAGCCCGCACCCTAGTCTCAATGAGCAGTTCTTC.

The CDR3 sequence is CASSLATGGTDTQYF. DNA for the CDR3: TGTGCCAGCAGCTTGGCGACAGGGGGCACAGATACGCAGTATTTT. The chain links TRBV5-5 to TRBJ2-3; 8 bases are a match to TRBD1. Per the germline V gene, CDR1 is SGHKS and CDR2 is YYEKEE (reference sequence). The CDR3 runs to 15 residues. The junction had 1 base not matched to a gene; V was cut back by 0 bases and J by 1 base. Supplemented by reference TRBV5-5 and TRBJ2-3, the full variable domain reads DAGVTQSPTHLIKTRGQQVTLRCSPISGHKSVSWYQQVLGQGPQFIFQYYEKEERGRGNFPDRFSARQFPNYSSELNVNALLLGDSALYLCASSLATGGTDTQYFGPGTRLTVL.

V and J are TRBV5-1 and TRBJ2-7; D might be TRBD1 (5 bases). This CDR3 spans 15 amino acids. Trimming pared 4 bases from V and 2 bases from J, leaving 16 bases between. CDR1 and CDR2 (germline): SGHRS, YFSETQ. CDR3 in DNA: TGCGCCAGCAGCCCGACGCGGCAGGGAACCTACGAGCAGTACTTC. Its protein is CASSPTRQGTYEQYF.

This sequence joins TRBV29-1 and TRBJ1-2, with 7 bases identical to TRBD1. The germline V gene encodes CDR1 SQVTM and CDR2 ANQGSEA. CDR3 size: 13 residues. V dropped 8 bases and J dropped 8; count of bases not matched to a gene: 14. CDR3 bases: TGCAGCATTCCCGGGACAGATAGCTCCGGCTACACCTTC. Its translation: CSIPGTDSSGYTF.

The genes are TRBV10-2 and TRBJ2-7; D gene unclear. Trimming removed 0 bases at V and 6 bases at J, with 9 bases between. Germline-derived CDR1 and CDR2 are WSHSY and SAAADI. The CDR3 length is 13 residues. CDR3 sequence (DNA): TGCGCCAGCAGTGAGTCGCGGAGTACCGAGCAGTACTTC. Its translation: CASSESRSTEQYF.

This chain connects TRBV7-2 to TRBJ1-5; TRBD1 is a possible D gene (5 bases). This CDR3 comprises 14 residues. Germline CDR1 and CDR2: SGHTA and FQGNSA. Trimming left V 4 bases short and J 2 bases short, with 9 bases between. The chain's CDR3 is CASSWGQRNQPQHF. The CDR3, as DNA: TGTGCCAGCAGCTGGGGCCAGCGCAATCAGCCCCAGCATTTT.

CDR3 region: CASSLVVAEPNINEQFF. DNA of the CDR3: TGTGCCAGCAGCTTGGTAGTAGCGGAACCAAATATCAATGAGCAGTTCTTC. V and J are TRBV5-4 and TRBJ2-1; possibly TRBD2 for D (6 bases). Germline V gene sequence: CDR1 SGHNT, CDR2 YYREEE (reference sequence). With 0 bases removed from V and 6 bases from J, the gap between germline ends came to 19 bases. The CDR3 spans 17 residues.

This chain joins TRBV6-5 and TRBJ2-1; 8 bases align to TRBD2. The germline CDR1 and CDR2 sequences are MNHEY and SVGAGI. The CDR3 totals 13 residues. Losses at the gene ends were 6 bases for V and 14 bases for J; bases not matched to a gene: 12. CDR3: CASRSLTAGGEFF. DNA of the CDR3: TGTGCCAGCAGATCCCTGACGGCGGGGGGTGAGTTCTTC.

This sequence joins TRBV30 and TRBJ1-1; D is perhaps TRBD1 (6 bases). Germline V gene sequence: CDR1 GTSNPN, CDR2 SVGIG (reference sequence). This CDR3 has 14 amino acids. The germline V and J ends were trimmed by 8 bases and 2 bases, with 18 bases remaining between them. The CDR3 sequence is CARHRDTENTEAFF. In DNA form, the CDR3 reads TGTGCCCGGCACCGGGACACAGAAAACACTGAAGCTTTCTTT.

Written as DNA, the CDR3 is TGTGCCAGCATCCCACAGGGTAACTACGAGCAGTACTTC. It encodes CASIPQGNYEQYF. This sequence joins TRBV7-2 and TRBJ2-7, with D maybe TRBD1 (6 bases). CDR1 and CDR2 (germline): SGHTA, FQGNSA. This CDR3 has 13 amino acids. The V and J ends lost 7 bases and 3 bases respectively, with 13 bases between them.

Only one count was recorded for this clone. The rearrangement uses TRBV6-1 and TRBJ2-7; 10 positions match TRBD2. The CDR3 contains 14 residues. Per germline, CDR1 MNHNS and CDR2 SASEGT. J was trimmed by 5 bases and V by 3 bases; bases with no gene match: 4. The CDR3 DNA reads as TGTGCCAGCAGTGATGGACTAGCGGCCCACGAGCAGTACTTC. Translated: CASSDGLAAHEQYF.

The rearrangement joins TRBV20-1 to TRBJ2-3; 8 positions agree with TRBD2. Trimming at V came to 3 bases and at J to 4 bases, leaving 15 bases not matched to a gene. CDR3 length equals 17 residues. The germline V gene has CDR1 DFQATT and CDR2 SNEGSKA (reference sequence). CDR3: CSASPGGGREGADTQYF. CDR3 DNA sequence: TGCAGTGCTAGTCCGGGGGGTGGCCGGGAGGGGGCAGATACGCAGTATTTT.

The chain couples TRBV11-3 to TRBJ2-7; a weak D match, TRBD1 (6 bases). Germline CDR1 reads SGHNT; CDR2 reads YENEEA. The CDR3 totals 14 residues. V lost 0 bases and J 13 bases, leaving 19 bases between the germline ends. CDR3 sequence: CASSLDAVDSTQYF. In nucleotides, the CDR3 is TGTGCCAGCAGCTTAGATGCCGTGGACAGCACCCAATACTTC.

The V call is TRBV5-1, the J call TRBJ1-4; D remains ambiguous. Per the germline V gene, CDR1 is SGHRS and CDR2 is YFSETQ. There are 18 residues in the CDR3. V was cut by 3 bases and J by 0 bases, with 18 bases left in between. In nucleotides, the CDR3 is TGCGCCAGCAGCTCCCTTTTAGGCGGCCCTACAACTAATGAAAAACTGTTTTTT. Translation gives CASSSLLGGPTTNEKLFF.